Listed below are T cell receptor beta chains from one sample, sequenced in a study of blood T cell repertoires in COVID-19. Repertoires were generated with immunoSEQ multiplex PCR, while TCRdb's copy carries only in-frame clones and drops some. The data show over 200,000 clones, with around 89% seen just once and around 1.3% held by the top ten. The sequencing sample was made of PBMCs or T cells enriched from blood (not recorded which). The receptors were sampled from a man younger than 40 who had recovered from COVID-19. Both conserved end residues are part of each CDR3. D genes are given only for firm matches. Part of the rows lack a size; the others show once, few, many or a class for expanded clones.

v_gene: TRBV19
abundance: -
d_gene: TRBD1
j_gene: TRBJ1-5
CDR3nt: TGTGCCAGTAGTATAACAGGGGGCACTCAGCCCCAGCATTTT
CDR3aa: CASSITGGTQPQHF

v_gene: TRBV7-2
abundance: -
d_gene: TRBD2
j_gene: TRBJ2-5
CDR3nt: TGTGCCAGCAGCCCGGGACTAGCGGGATCGCTAGAGACCCAGTACTTC
CDR3aa: CASSPGLAGSLETQYF

v_gene: TRBV24-1
abundance: -
d_gene: TRBD2
j_gene: TRBJ2-2
CDR3nt: TGTGCCACCAGACCGGGACTAGCGGGAGAGGCCGTCACCGGGGAGCTGTTTTTT
CDR3aa: CATRPGLAGEAVTGELFF

v_gene: TRBV19
abundance: -
d_gene: -
j_gene: TRBJ2-7
CDR3nt: TGTGCCAGTAGTATAGAGGGGATTAGCGGAACCTACGAGCAGTACTTC
CDR3aa: CASSIEGISGTYEQYF

v_gene: TRBV12-3/TRBV12-4
abundance: -
d_gene: TRBD1
j_gene: TRBJ1-2
CDR3nt: TGTGCCAGCAGTTCACAGGGGAACTATGGCTACACCTTC
CDR3aa: CASSSQGNYGYTF

v_gene: TRBV6-2/TRBV6-3
abundance: -
d_gene: TRBD2
j_gene: TRBJ2-3
CDR3nt: TGTGCCAGCAGTTACTCGAGAGCGGGGGGGCCGGGAATCGAAGATACGCAGTATTTT
CDR3aa: CASSYSRAGGPGIEDTQYF

v_gene: TRBV10-3
abundance: -
d_gene: -
j_gene: TRBJ1-1
CDR3nt: TGTGCCACTAGTGTTTCGGGGGATACTGAAGCTTTCTTT
CDR3aa: CATSVSGDTEAFF

v_gene: TRBV4-3
abundance: -
d_gene: -
j_gene: TRBJ2-5
CDR3nt: TGCGCCAGCAGCCAAGATCGGGGGGAGACCCAGTACTTC
CDR3aa: CASSQDRGETQYF

v_gene: TRBV5-5
abundance: -
d_gene: -
j_gene: TRBJ1-5
CDR3nt: TGTGCCAGCAGCTTGGAGGGGGAGGGGCAGCCCCAGCATTTT
CDR3aa: CASSLEGEGQPQHF

v_gene: TRBV24-1
abundance: once
d_gene: TRBD2
j_gene: TRBJ2-2
CDR3nt: TGTGCCACCAGTGATTTAGGCGGGAGGACGAACACCGGGGAGCTGTTTTTT
CDR3aa: CATSDLGGRTNTGELFF

v_gene: TRBV11-3
abundance: -
d_gene: -
j_gene: TRBJ2-1
CDR3nt: TGTGCCAGCAGCTCATCGGGGGACGATGAGCAGTTCTTC
CDR3aa: CASSSSGDDEQFF

v_gene: TRBV11-2
abundance: -
d_gene: TRBD2
j_gene: TRBJ2-7
CDR3nt: TGTGCCAGCAGTCCTAGGCCAGCGGGAGTTGGCGAGCAGTACTTC
CDR3aa: CASSPRPAGVGEQYF

v_gene: TRBV7-2
abundance: -
d_gene: -
j_gene: TRBJ1-2
CDR3nt: TGTGCCAGCAGCTTAAAGCTTTGGACAGAGACTAACTATGGCTACACCTTC
CDR3aa: CASSLKLWTETNYGYTF

v_gene: TRBV7-9
abundance: -
d_gene: -
j_gene: TRBJ1-5
CDR3nt: TGTGCCAGCAGCCGGGGGAGCAATCAGCCCCAGCATTTT
CDR3aa: CASSRGSNQPQHF

v_gene: TRBV11-1
abundance: -
d_gene: -
j_gene: TRBJ2-3
CDR3nt: TGTGCCAGCAGCCAAAATAGAGATACGCAGTATTTT
CDR3aa: CASSQNRDTQYF

v_gene: TRBV29-1
abundance: -
d_gene: TRBD1
j_gene: TRBJ2-1
CDR3nt: TGCAGCTACCTCGTGGGGACAGGGTATTACAATGAGCAGTTCTTC
CDR3aa: CSYLVGTGYYNEQFF

v_gene: TRBV5-1
abundance: once
d_gene: -
j_gene: TRBJ2-7
CDR3nt: TGCGCCAGCAGCTTGGGCCCCACGGCAAGCCAGATAGACTCCGAGCAGTACTTC
CDR3aa: CASSLGPTASQIDSEQYF

v_gene: TRBV7-2
abundance: -
d_gene: TRBD2
j_gene: TRBJ2-1
CDR3nt: TGTGCCAGCAGCCCACCGCTAGCGGCCCCCTACAATGAGCAGTTCTTC
CDR3aa: CASSPPLAAPYNEQFF

v_gene: TRBV9
abundance: -
d_gene: TRBD1
j_gene: TRBJ2-1
CDR3nt: TGTGCCAGCAGCGCAGCAGGGGGTGAGGACAATGAGCAGTTCTTC
CDR3aa: CASSAAGGEDNEQFF

v_gene: TRBV6-5
abundance: -
d_gene: TRBD1
j_gene: TRBJ2-7
CDR3nt: TGTGCCAGCAGTTACCAGCAGGGGGCCCCTTACGAGCAGTACTTC
CDR3aa: CASSYQQGAPYEQYF

v_gene: TRBV6-5
abundance: -
d_gene: TRBD1
j_gene: TRBJ1-2
CDR3nt: TGTGCCAGCAGTTCGTCCGGGACAGGGAGAGGCTACACCTTC
CDR3aa: CASSSSGTGRGYTF

v_gene: TRBV9
abundance: -
d_gene: TRBD2
j_gene: TRBJ2-5
CDR3nt: TGTGCCAGCAGCGCCGGGACTAGCGGGAGAGAGACCCAGTACTTC
CDR3aa: CASSAGTSGRETQYF

v_gene: TRBV7-2
abundance: -
d_gene: TRBD2
j_gene: TRBJ2-3
CDR3nt: TGTGCCAGCAGCTCCGGGACTAGCGGACCAGATACGCAGTATTTT
CDR3aa: CASSSGTSGPDTQYF

v_gene: TRBV7-8
abundance: -
d_gene: -
j_gene: TRBJ1-5
CDR3nt: TGTGCCAGCACCAGCAGCGGACCCAATGAACATCTGAATCAGCCCCAGCATTTT
CDR3aa: CASTSSGPNEHLNQPQHF

v_gene: TRBV7-2
abundance: -
d_gene: TRBD1
j_gene: TRBJ2-7
CDR3nt: TGTGCCAGCAGCATCTGGGACAGCCCCAGCAACTACGAGCAGTACTTC
CDR3aa: CASSIWDSPSNYEQYF

v_gene: TRBV28
abundance: -
d_gene: -
j_gene: TRBJ1-2
CDR3nt: TGTGCCAGCAGTCCCCAGTTGAACGGGAATGGCTACACCTTC
CDR3aa: CASSPQLNGNGYTF

v_gene: TRBV19
abundance: -
d_gene: -
j_gene: TRBJ2-5
CDR3nt: TGTGCCAGTAGTATCGACCTAGGAGAAACGGAGACCCAGTACTTC
CDR3aa: CASSIDLGETETQYF

v_gene: TRBV9
abundance: once
d_gene: -
j_gene: TRBJ1-1
CDR3nt: TGTGCCAGCAGCGCAGGACAGCTGAACACTGAAGCTTTCTTT
CDR3aa: CASSAGQLNTEAFF

v_gene: TRBV12-3/TRBV12-4
abundance: -
d_gene: -
j_gene: TRBJ1-2
CDR3nt: TGTGCCAGCAGTCCCCGCGGGGAGAGGGGCTACACCTTC
CDR3aa: CASSPRGERGYTF

v_gene: TRBV5-4
abundance: -
d_gene: TRBD1
j_gene: TRBJ2-7
CDR3nt: TGTGCCAGCAGCTATTACGACAGGGGCGGCAACGAGCAGTACTTC
CDR3aa: CASSYYDRGGNEQYF

v_gene: TRBV28
abundance: once
d_gene: -
j_gene: TRBJ2-7
CDR3nt: TGTGCCAGCAGTTCCGTCCTACTTTCCCACAGCTCCTACGAGCAGTACTTC
CDR3aa: CASSSVLLSHSSYEQYF

v_gene: TRBV7-6
abundance: once
d_gene: TRBD1
j_gene: TRBJ1-2
CDR3nt: TGTGCCAGCAGCCCGGACAGGCATGGCTACACCTTC
CDR3aa: CASSPDRHGYTF